Below are 22 T cell receptor beta chains sequenced from a single sample in a study of blood T cell repertoires in COVID-19. Profiling relied on immunoSEQ multiplex PCR, and the TCRdb table lists in-frame clones only, not all of them. Among fewer than 300,000 clones listed, around 82% were seen once. Sequenced input: peripheral blood. These receptors all stem from a woman in her late teens or twenties with acute or convalescent COVID-19.

This clone was picked up a small number of times. J is TRBJ2-3 and V is TRBV3-1 (or the pseudogene TRBV3-2), with TRBD2 matching 9 bases. Germline CDR1 reads LGHDT; CDR2 reads YNNKEL (reference sequence). This CDR3 region has 13 residues. With 4 bases clipped from V and 14 bases from J, the junction kept 10 bases outside the gene matches. The CDR3 is CASSPLSGSRPYF. The CDR3 DNA reads as TGTGCCAGCAGCCCCCTTAGCGGGAGTCGGCCGTATTTT.

The rearrangement links TRBV7-8 to TRBJ1-2, with D tentatively TRBD1 (6 bases). The CDR3 consists of 14 residues. Trimming took 4 bases from V and 2 from J, leaving 11 bases between them. Per germline, CDR1 SGHVS and CDR2 FQNEAQ. The CDR3 region is CASSSRTVNYGYTF. CDR3 nucleotides: TGTGCCAGCAGCTCCAGGACAGTGAACTATGGCTACACCTTC.

The genes are TRBV25-1 and TRBJ1-2, with TRBD1 identical over 7 bases. The CDR3 sequence is 17 residues long. The germline V gene has CDR1 MGHDK and CDR2 SYGVNS. J lost 5 bases, V lost 1 base, and 13 bases had no gene match. CDR3 nucleotide sequence: TGTGCCAGCAGTGAATCGGGAAGGGGGCAGACAAAATATGGCTACACCTTC. This sequence encodes CASSESGRGQTKYGYTF.

This chain connects TRBV19 to TRBJ1-1; possible D gene TRBD1, 6 bases. Germline loops: CDR1 LNHDA, CDR2 SQIVND (reference sequence). Trimming removed 3 bases at V and 3 bases at J, with 14 bases between. This CDR3 comprises 15 residues. CDR3 sequence: CASSIPRGRDTEAFF. Written as DNA, the CDR3 is TGTGCCAGTAGTATCCCGAGGGGGAGGGACACTGAAGCTTTCTTT.

The chain uses TRBV7-3 and TRBJ2-1; possible D gene TRBD2, 5 bases. Germline V lookup: CDR1 SGHTA, CDR2 FQGTGA. With 2 bases removed from V and 10 bases from J, the gap between germline ends came to 9 bases. The CDR3 is made up of 12 amino acids. The CDR3 region has the DNA TGTGCCAGCAGCTTAGGAGAGGGCGAGCAGTTCTTC. This encodes CASSLGEGEQFF.

The chain recombines TRBV27 with TRBJ1-5; weak D call: TRBD1 (5 bases). Germline-derived CDR1 and CDR2 are MNHEY and SMNVEV (reference sequence). The germline V and J ends were trimmed by 5 bases and 5 bases, with 16 bases remaining between them. CDR3 size: 15 residues. The CDR3 sequence: CASSPEGAGYQPQHF. The CDR3 region has the DNA TGTGCCAGCAGTCCGGAAGGGGCGGGATATCAGCCCCAGCATTTT.

The chain uses TRBV12-5 and TRBJ2-3; no clear D gene. The V end lost 7 bases, the J end lost 0 bases, and 14 bases lay between the germline ends. The CDR3 has 15 amino acids. From germline, CDR1 is LGHNT and CDR2 FRNRAP. The CDR3 here is CASALSIPSTDTQYF. The CDR3 DNA is TGTGCTAGTGCCCTTAGCATCCCGAGCACAGATACGCAGTATTTT.

The chain employs TRBV15 and TRBJ2-7; 8 bases are a match to TRBD1. The CDR3 is 14 residues long. The V segment lost 5 bases and the J segment 4 bases; nucleotides outside the gene matches: 7. Looked up from germline, CDR1 is LNHNV and CDR2 is YYDKDF (reference sequence). In DNA, the CDR3 is TGTGCCACCAGCGAGACAGGGGTGAAATACGAGCAGTACTTC. Translated: CATSETGVKYEQYF.

Regarding this clone: At one boundary the junction diverges from the germline segment, which might be a read error. The CDR3 here is CASSDSGSGRDEQYF. CDR3 coding DNA: TGTGCCAGCAGTGACTCGGGGTCTGGGAGGGACGAGCAGTACTTC. The V gene is TRBV6-5, the J gene TRBJ2-7, with 7 bases aligning to TRBD2. The CDR3 totals 15 residues. Germline loops: CDR1 MNHEY, CDR2 SVGAGI.

The chain is built from TRBV7-9 and TRBJ2-7; the match to TRBD1 covers 8 bases. The germline V gene encodes CDR1 SEHNR and CDR2 FQNEAQ (reference sequence). The CDR3 consists of 15 residues. The V gene end was trimmed by 3 bases and the J gene end by 2 bases; junction bases not matched to a gene: 6. CDR3 nucleotide sequence: TGTGCCAGCAGCTTGGCGACAGGGGCGGCCTACGAGCAGTACTTC. Amino acid sequence: CASSLATGAAYEQYF.

The genes are TRBV27 and TRBJ1-6, with 7 bases that match TRBD1. Per the germline V gene, CDR1 is MNHEY and CDR2 is SMNVEV (reference sequence). This CDR3 is built from 14 residues. V shed 8 bases and J 9 bases; nucleotides not matched to a gene: 10. The CDR3 sequence: CASAAGGDASPLHF. In DNA, the CDR3 is TGTGCCAGCGCGGCAGGGGGTGACGCTTCACCCCTCCACTTT.

The rearrangement links TRBV5-1 to TRBJ1-3; a weak D match, TRBD1 (5 bases). CDR3 length equals 17 residues. The V and J ends lost 0 bases and 0 bases respectively, with 13 bases between them. The germline gives CDR1 SGHRS, CDR2 YFSETQ. The CDR3: CASSLGSGGDSGNTIYF. In nucleotides, the CDR3 is TGCGCCAGCAGCTTGGGCTCCGGAGGGGACTCTGGAAACACCATATATTTT.

This chain joins TRBV4-3 and TRBJ2-5, with 8 nucleotides matching TRBD2. V dropped 1 base and J dropped 5; count of bases not matched to a gene: 9. The CDR3 totals 16 residues. CDR1 LGHNA and CDR2 YSLEER come from the germline V gene. CDR3 DNA sequence: TGCGCCAGCAGCCAAGGTTCTAGCGGGTCGAAGGAGACCCAGTACTTC. Residues: CASSQGSSGSKETQYF.

The V gene is TRBV28, the J gene TRBJ1-1, with no clear D. Trimming took 7 bases from V and 5 from J, leaving 29 bases between them. Germline V gene data show CDR1 as MDHEN and CDR2 as SYDVKM. This CDR3 is built from 18 residues. CDR3 residues: CASTLPPARESMWTEAFF. DNA for the CDR3: TGTGCCAGCACCCTCCCCCCGGCTAGAGAGAGTATGTGGACTGAAGCTTTCTTT.

This clone was counted once. The rearrangement links TRBV3-1 (or the pseudogene TRBV3-2) to TRBJ2-7, with TRBD2 as a possible D gene (5 bases). The CDR3 length is 14 residues. The germline V gene has CDR1 LGHDT and CDR2 YNNKEL (reference sequence). Trimming cost V 3 bases and J 1 base, with 10 bases left between them. The CDR3, as DNA: TGTGCCAGCAGCCATGGTAGGAGGTCCTACGAGCAGTACTTC. This codes for CASSHGRRSYEQYF.

The V call is TRBV11-3, the J call TRBJ2-1, with TRBD2 as a possible D gene (6 bases). The V end was cut by 3 bases, the J end by 1 base, with 13 bases between. This CDR3 region has 16 residues. Germline V gene data show CDR1 as SGHNT and CDR2 as YENEEA. CDR3 region: CASSFGGSRSYNEQFF. The CDR3 DNA follows: TGTGCCAGCAGCTTTGGGGGGAGTCGGTCCTACAATGAGCAGTTCTTC.

This sequence joins TRBV10-1 and TRBJ2-3; TRBD2 matches 10 bases. The length of the CDR3 is 16 residues. V trimming: 1 base; J trimming: 4 bases; junction bases outside the gene matches: 5. Germline CDR1 WNHNN, CDR2 SYGVQD (reference sequence). The CDR3 is CASSEYVAGGPDTQYF. In DNA form, the CDR3 reads TGCGCCAGCAGTGAGTACGTAGCGGGAGGTCCAGATACGCAGTATTTT.

The genes are TRBV11-2 and TRBJ2-7; 11 nucleotides line up with TRBD2. This CDR3 has 13 residues. Germline lookup yields CDR1 SGHAT and CDR2 FQNNGV. V dropped 8 bases and J dropped 2; count of bases not matched to a gene: 2. CDR3 sequence: CASELAGAYEQYF. CDR3 DNA sequence: TGTGCCAGCGAACTAGCGGGAGCCTACGAGCAGTACTTC.

This chain links TRBV2 with TRBJ2-1; 10 bases map to TRBD2. Per germline, CDR1 SNHLY and CDR2 FYNNEI. The V gene end was trimmed by 1 base and the J gene end by 10 bases; junction bases not matched to a gene: 7. This CDR3 is built from 15 residues. DNA for the CDR3: TGTGCCAGCAGTGAAGATAGGGCTAGCGGGGGAGAGCAGTTCTTC. Protein sequence: CASSEDRASGGEQFF.

This clone turned up a few times. The chain has TRBV13 and TRBJ2-7, with 9 nucleotides matching TRBD2. Germline CDR1 and CDR2: PRHDT and FYEKMQ (reference sequence). V lost 3 bases to trimming and J lost 8 bases; unmatched junction nucleotides: 5. CDR3 length: 13 residues. The CDR3 bases are TGTGCCAGCAGCTTTAGCGGGGGAGCGCAGCAGTACTTC. Translating it yields CASSFSGGAQQYF.

CDR3 sequence: CAIVDTNGYGYTF. The CDR3 DNA reads TGTGCCATCGTGGACACCAATGGCTATGGCTACACCTTC. V and J are TRBV6-5 and TRBJ1-2; possibly TRBD1 for D (5 bases). V was shortened by 10 bases and J by 4 bases, with 16 bases between the two germline ends. Germline CDR1 reads MNHEY; CDR2 reads SVGAGI. The CDR3 is made up of 13 amino acids.

The chain couples TRBV19 to TRBJ2-7; 10 nucleotides line up with TRBD2. V gave up 4 bases and J gave up 2 bases; unmatched junction bases: 5. Germline CDR1 and CDR2: LNHDA and SQIVND (reference sequence). The CDR3 is 15 residues long. The CDR3 DNA follows: TGTGCCAGTAGTACCCCTAGCGGGAGACCCTACGAGCAGTACTTC. This codes for CASSTPSGRPYEQYF.